The clone carrying this T cell receptor (beta chain) appeared a single time. Patients counted as stable if ophthalmopathy did not develop within 18 months. Template material for amplifying TCR beta CDR3 regions consisted of RNA transcripts. HTBI primers were employed in a first-round RT-PCR of the TCR CDR3. TCRdb passed the multiplex PCR reads through MiXCR, listing each CDR3 protein once. This sample has hundreds of thousands of distinct CDR3 sequences, with less than 15% found just once. The CDR3 has 14 amino acids. The V gene's germline CDR1 is MNHEY and CDR2 SVGEGT. The ends were cut back, 2 bases at V and 2 bases at J, with 8 bases in the middle. This entry comes from a study of T cells in Graves' hyperthyroidism and ophthalmopathy.

Sequencing used blood. The receptor was derived from a woman younger than 35 with Graves' hyperthyroidism. This chain links TRBV6-2 or TRBV6-3 with TRBJ2-3; no firm D call. In DNA form, the CDR3 reads TGTGCCAGCAGTTACAATTACGTCACAGATACGCAGTATTTT. Amino acids: CASSYNYVTDTQYF.